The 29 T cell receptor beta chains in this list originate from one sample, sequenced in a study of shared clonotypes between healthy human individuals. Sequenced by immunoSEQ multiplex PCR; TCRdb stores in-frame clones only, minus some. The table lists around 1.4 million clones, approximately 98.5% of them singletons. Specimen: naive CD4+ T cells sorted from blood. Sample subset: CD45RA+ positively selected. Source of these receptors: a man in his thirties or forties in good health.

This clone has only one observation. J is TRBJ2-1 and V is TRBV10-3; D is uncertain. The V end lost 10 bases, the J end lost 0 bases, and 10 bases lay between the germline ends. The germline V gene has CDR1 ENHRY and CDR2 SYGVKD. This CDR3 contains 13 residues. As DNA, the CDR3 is TGTGCCACCATACCAGACTCCTACAATGAGCAGTTCTTC. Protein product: CATIPDSYNEQFF.

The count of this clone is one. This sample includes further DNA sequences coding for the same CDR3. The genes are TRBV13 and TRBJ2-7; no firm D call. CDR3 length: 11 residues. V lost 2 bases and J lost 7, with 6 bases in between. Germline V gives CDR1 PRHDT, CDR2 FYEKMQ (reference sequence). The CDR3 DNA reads TGTGCCAGCAGCTTAAGGGATGAGCAGTACTTC. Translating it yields CASSLRDEQYF.

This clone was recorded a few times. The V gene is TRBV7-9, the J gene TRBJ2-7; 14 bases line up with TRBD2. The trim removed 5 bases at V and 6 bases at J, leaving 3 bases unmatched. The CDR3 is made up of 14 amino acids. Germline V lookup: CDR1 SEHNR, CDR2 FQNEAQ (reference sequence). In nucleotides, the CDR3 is TGTGCCAGCAGCGGGACTAGCGGGAGACCCGAGCAGTACTTC. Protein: CASSGTSGRPEQYF.

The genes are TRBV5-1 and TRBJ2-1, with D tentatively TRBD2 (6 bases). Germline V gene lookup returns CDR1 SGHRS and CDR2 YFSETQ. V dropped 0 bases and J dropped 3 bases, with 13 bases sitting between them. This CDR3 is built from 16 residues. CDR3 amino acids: CASSLVAGTGYNEQFF. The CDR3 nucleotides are TGCGCCAGCAGCTTGGTGGCGGGGACGGGCTACAATGAGCAGTTCTTC.

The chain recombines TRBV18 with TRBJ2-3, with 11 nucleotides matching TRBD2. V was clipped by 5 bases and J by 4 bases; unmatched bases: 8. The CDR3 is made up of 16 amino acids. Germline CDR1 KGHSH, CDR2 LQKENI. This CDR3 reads CASSSLLAGVSDTQYF. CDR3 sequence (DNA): TGTGCCAGCTCATCCCTACTAGCGGGAGTTTCAGATACGCAGTATTTT.

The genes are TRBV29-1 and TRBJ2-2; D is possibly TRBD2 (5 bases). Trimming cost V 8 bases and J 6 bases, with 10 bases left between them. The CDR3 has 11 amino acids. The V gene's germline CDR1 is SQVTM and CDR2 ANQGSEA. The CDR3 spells CSCRGSGELFF. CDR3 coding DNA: TGCAGCTGCCGGGGATCCGGGGAGCTGTTTTTT.

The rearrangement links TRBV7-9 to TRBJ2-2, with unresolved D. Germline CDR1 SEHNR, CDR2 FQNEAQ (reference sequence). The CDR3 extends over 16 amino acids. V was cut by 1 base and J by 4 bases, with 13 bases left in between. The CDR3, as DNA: TGTGCCAGCAGCTTAGATCCGGTGTCCATCACCGGGGAGCTGTTTTTT. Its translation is CASSLDPVSITGELFF.

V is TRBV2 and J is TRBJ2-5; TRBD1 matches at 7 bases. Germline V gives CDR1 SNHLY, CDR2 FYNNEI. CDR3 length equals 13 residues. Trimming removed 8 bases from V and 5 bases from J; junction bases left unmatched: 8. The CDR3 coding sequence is TGTGCCAGCCTCCTTGACAGGGTCGAGACCCAGTACTTC. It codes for CASLLDRVETQYF.

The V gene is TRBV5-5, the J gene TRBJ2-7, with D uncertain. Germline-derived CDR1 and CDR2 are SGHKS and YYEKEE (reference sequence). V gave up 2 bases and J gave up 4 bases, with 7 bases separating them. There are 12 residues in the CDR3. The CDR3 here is CASSFGRYEQYF. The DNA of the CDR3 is TGTGCCAGCAGCTTCGGACGGTACGAGCAGTACTTC. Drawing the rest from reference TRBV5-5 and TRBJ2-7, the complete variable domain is DAGVTQSPTHLIKTRGQQVTLRCSPISGHKSVSWYQQVLGQGPQFIFQYYEKEERGRGNFPDRFSARQFPNYSSELNVNALLLGDSALYLCASSFGRYEQYFGPGTRLTVT.

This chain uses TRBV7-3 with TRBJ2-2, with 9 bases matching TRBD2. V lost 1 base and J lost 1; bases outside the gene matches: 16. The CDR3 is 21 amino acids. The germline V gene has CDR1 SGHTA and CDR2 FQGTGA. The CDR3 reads CASSLSLDPLGGRGNTGELFF. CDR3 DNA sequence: TGTGCCAGCAGCTTAAGTCTGGACCCTTTGGGCGGGAGGGGGAACACCGGGGAGCTGTTTTTT.

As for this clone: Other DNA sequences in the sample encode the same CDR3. The CDR3: CASSVAGSGANVLTF. CDR3 in DNA: TGTGCCAGCAGCGTAGCCGGGTCCGGGGCCAACGTCCTGACTTTC. This chain links TRBV9 with TRBJ2-6; D uncertain. Per germline, CDR1 SGDLS and CDR2 YYNGEE. Trimming removed 0 bases from V and 4 bases from J, with 8 bases in between. This CDR3 has 15 residues.

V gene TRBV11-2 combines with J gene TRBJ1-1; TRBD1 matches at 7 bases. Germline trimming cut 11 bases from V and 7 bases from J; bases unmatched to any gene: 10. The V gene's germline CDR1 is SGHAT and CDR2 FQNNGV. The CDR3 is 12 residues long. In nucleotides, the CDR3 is TGTGCCCGGCGACAGGGAACGAATGAAGCTTTCTTT. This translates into CARRQGTNEAFF.

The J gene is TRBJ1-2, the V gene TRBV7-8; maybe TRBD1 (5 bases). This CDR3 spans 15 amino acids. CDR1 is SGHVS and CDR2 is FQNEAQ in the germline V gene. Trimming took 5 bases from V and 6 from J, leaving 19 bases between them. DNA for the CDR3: TGTGCCAGCAGCCCCGATGGCAGGGTCGAAGATGGCTACACCTTC. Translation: CASSPDGRVEDGYTF.

This CDR3 is CASSSLTTSGFTDTQYF. In nucleotides, the CDR3 is TGTGCCAGCAGCTCGCTTACGACTAGCGGGTTTACAGATACGCAGTATTTT. V and J are TRBV5-8 and TRBJ2-3, with TRBD2 identical over 10 bases. From germline, CDR1 is SGHTS and CDR2 YDEGEE. The CDR3 has 17 amino acids. V gave up 3 bases and J gave up 3 bases; unmatched junction bases: 10.

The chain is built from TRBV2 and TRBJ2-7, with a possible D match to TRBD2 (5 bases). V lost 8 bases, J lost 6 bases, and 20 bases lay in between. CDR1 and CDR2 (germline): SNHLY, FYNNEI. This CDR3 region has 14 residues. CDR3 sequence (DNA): TGTGCCAGCCGCCCCGCCCGGGATTTAGGCGAGCAGTACTTC. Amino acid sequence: CASRPARDLGEQYF.

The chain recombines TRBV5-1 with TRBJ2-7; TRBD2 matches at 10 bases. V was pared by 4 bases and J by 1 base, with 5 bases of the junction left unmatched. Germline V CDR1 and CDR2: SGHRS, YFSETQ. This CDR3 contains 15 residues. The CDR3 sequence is CASSPSGRGSYEQYF. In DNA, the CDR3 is TGCGCCAGCAGCCCTAGCGGGAGAGGGTCCTACGAGCAGTACTTC.

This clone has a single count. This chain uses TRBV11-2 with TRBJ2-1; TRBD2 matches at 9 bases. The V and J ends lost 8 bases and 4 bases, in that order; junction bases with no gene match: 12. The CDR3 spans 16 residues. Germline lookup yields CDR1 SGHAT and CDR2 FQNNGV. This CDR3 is CASVPGGSGSYNEQFF. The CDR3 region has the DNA TGTGCCAGCGTACCTGGGGGTAGCGGGAGTTACAATGAGCAGTTCTTC.

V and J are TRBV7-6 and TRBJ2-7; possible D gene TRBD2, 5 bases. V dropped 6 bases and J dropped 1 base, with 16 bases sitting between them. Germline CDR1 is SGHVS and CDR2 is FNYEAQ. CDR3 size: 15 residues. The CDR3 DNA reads TGTGCCAGCAGTATTATGGAGGATGCATCCTACGAGCAGTACTTC. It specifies CASSIMEDASYEQYF.

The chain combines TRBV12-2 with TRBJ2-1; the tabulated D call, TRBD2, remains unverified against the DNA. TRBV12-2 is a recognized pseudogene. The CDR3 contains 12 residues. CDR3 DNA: TGTGCAAGTCGCTTTTTATCCGATGAGCAGTTCTTC. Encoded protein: CASRFLSDEQFF.

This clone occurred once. CDR3 nucleotides: TGTGCCAGCAGTTGGGGGCGAGCGGGAGCGAACGGGGAGCTGTTTTTT. Its translation is CASSWGRAGANGELFF. This sequence joins TRBV28 and TRBJ2-2; TRBD2 agrees at 8 bases. This CDR3 spans 16 amino acids. The germline V gene encodes CDR1 MDHEN and CDR2 SYDVKM. V lost 4 bases to trimming and J lost 7 bases; unmatched junction nucleotides: 11. The full variable domain, its missing parts supplied by reference TRBV28 and TRBJ2-2, is DVKVTQSSRYLVKRTGEKVFLECVQDMDHENMFWYRQDPGLGLRLIYFSYDVKMKEKGDIPEGYSVSREKKERFSLILESASTNQTSMYLCASSWGRAGANGELFFGEGSRLTVL.

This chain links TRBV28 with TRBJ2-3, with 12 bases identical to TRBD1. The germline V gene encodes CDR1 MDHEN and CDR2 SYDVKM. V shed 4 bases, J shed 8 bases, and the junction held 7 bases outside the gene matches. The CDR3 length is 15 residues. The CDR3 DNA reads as TGTGCCAGCAGTTCACGGGACAGGGGGCGAGGTACGCAGTATTTT. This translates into CASSSRDRGRGTQYF.

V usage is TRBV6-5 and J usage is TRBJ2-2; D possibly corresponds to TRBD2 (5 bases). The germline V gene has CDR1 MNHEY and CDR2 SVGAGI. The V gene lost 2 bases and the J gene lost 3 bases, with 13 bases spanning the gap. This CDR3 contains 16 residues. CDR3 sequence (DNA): TGTGCCAGCAGTTACGAGAGGGTTATTTACACCGGGGAGCTGTTTTTT. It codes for CASSYERVIYTGELFF.

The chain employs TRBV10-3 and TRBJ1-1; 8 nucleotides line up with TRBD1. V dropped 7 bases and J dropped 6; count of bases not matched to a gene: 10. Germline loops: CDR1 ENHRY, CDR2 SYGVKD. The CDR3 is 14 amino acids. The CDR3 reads CAIKLTGEGSEAFF. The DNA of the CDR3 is TGTGCCATCAAGTTGACAGGGGAGGGATCTGAAGCTTTCTTT.

CDR3 sequence reads: CASSPVIAYEQYF. CDR3 coding DNA: TGTGCCAGCAGCCCAGTTATAGCCTACGAGCAGTACTTC. The genes are TRBV5-5 and TRBJ2-7; D is uncertain. CDR1 is SGHKS and CDR2 is YYEKEE in the germline V gene (reference sequence). Trimming removed 4 bases from V and 2 bases from J, with 10 bases in between. This CDR3 region has 13 residues.

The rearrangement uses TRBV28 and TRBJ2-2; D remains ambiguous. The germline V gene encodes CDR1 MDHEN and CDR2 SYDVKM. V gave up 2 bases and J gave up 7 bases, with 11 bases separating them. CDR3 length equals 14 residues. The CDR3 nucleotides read TGTGCCAGCAGTTTAGACCGACTCGGCGGGGAGCTGTTTTTT. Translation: CASSLDRLGGELFF.

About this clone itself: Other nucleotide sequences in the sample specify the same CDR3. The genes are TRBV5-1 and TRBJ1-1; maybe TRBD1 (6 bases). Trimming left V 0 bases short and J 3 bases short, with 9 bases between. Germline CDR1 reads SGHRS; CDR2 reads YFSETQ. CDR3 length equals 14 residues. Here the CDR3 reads CASSLERGDTEAFF. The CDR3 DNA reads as TGCGCCAGCAGCTTGGAAAGGGGGGACACTGAAGCTTTCTTT.

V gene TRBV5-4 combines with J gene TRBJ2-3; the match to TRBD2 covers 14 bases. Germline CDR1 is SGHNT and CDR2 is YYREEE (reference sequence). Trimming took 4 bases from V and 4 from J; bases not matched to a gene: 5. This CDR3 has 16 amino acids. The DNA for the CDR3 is TGTGCCAGCAGCCTGGGACTAGCGGGAGTTTCAGATACGCAGTATTTT. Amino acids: CASSLGLAGVSDTQYF.

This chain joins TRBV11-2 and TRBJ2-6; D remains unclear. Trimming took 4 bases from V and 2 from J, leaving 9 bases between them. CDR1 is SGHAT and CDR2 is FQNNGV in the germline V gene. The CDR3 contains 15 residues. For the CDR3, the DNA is TGTGCCAGCAGCTCCCCTACAGCTGGGGCCAACGTCCTGACTTTC. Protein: CASSSPTAGANVLTF.

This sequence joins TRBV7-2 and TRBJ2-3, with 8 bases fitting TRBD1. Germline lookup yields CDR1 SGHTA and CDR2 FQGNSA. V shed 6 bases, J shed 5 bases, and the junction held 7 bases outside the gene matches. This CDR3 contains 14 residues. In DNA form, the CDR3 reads TGTGCCAGCAGTCCCGACAGGGGAGGAGATACGCAGTATTTT. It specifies CASSPDRGGDTQYF.